Detailed here is one T cell receptor beta chain. These data originate in a study of blood T cell repertoires in COVID-19. About the study: In each case, the material was cDNA or gDNA derived from T cells, B-cell-depleted T cells, or PBMCs.

Enrolled through a virtual design, the participants were between 18 and 89 years of age and came from about two dozen US areas. Germline V lookup: CDR1 SQVTM, CDR2 ANQGSEA. This CDR3 region has 15 residues. Trimming cost V 3 bases and J 0 bases; bases outside gene matches: 3. Assay used: immunoSEQ multiplex PCR; TCRdb lists only in-frame clones, some missing. The sample has around 330,000 clones; roughly 87% are singletons. What was sequenced was PBMCs or T cells enriched from blood (not recorded which). The sequence was obtained from a woman in her late teens or twenties who had recovered from COVID-19. The V gene is TRBV29-1, the J gene TRBJ2-1; TRBD1 matches 9 bases. The CDR3 DNA is TGCAGCGTTGACGAGACAGGGGGCTCCTACAATGAGCAGTTCTTC. Encoded protein: CSVDETGGSYNEQFF.